This T cell receptor beta chain was documented in a study of shared clonotypes between healthy human individuals. Study-wide context: The cohort had two women and a few men, ages 18 to 49. For every donor, three CD4 naive, three CD4 memory, two CD8 naive and one CD8 memory plates were used. General study results and limits: Represented diversity (both genetic and exposure-history) was limited by the small number of donors.

Germline loops: CDR1 MNHEY, CDR2 SMNVEV (reference sequence). This CDR3 spans 17 amino acids. J lost 4 bases, V lost 5 bases, and 16 bases had no gene match. With respect to this clone: What it binds is not known.

Nashville, Tennessee was home to all donors, each a Caucasian adult. Here immunoSEQ multiplex PCR was the method, and the copy in TCRdb shows in-frame clones only, minus some. The sample holds around 510,000 clones, approximately 95% seen once. The clonotype originates from a woman aged 25 to 39 in good health. Input material: naive CD4+ T cells sorted from blood. The subset: CD45RA+ positively selected. The rearrangement links TRBV27 to TRBJ2-7, with 8 bases that match TRBD1. DNA of the CDR3: TGTGCCAGCAGTAACAACCGTCCAGGACAGGGCGGTTACGAGCAGTACTTC. Translation: CASSNNRPGQGGYEQYF.